This record concerns one T cell receptor (beta chain) sequence. Using immunoSEQ multiplex PCR, the repertoire was profiled, and TCRdb retains in-frame clones only, with some absent. Of 250,000 or so clones in the sample, around 86% were seen once. The sample comes from a study of blood T cell repertoires in COVID-19. V shed 5 bases and J 0 bases; nucleotides not matched to a gene: 7. This CDR3 comprises 16 residues. In germline, CDR1 is SGHVS, CDR2 FNYEAQ. The sample comprised peripheral blood. The chain combines TRBV7-6 with TRBJ1-3, with 7 bases matching TRBD1. The clonotype was recovered from a man between 35 and 55 years old with active or convalescent COVID-19. The CDR3 is CASSLGQPPSGNTIYF. The CDR3 DNA is TGTGCCAGCAGCCTGGGACAGCCTCCCTCTGGAAACACCATATATTTT. Together with reference TRBV7-6 and TRBJ1-3, the CDR3 gives the full variable domain: GAGVSQSPRYKVTKRGQDVALRCDPISGHVSLYWYRQALGQGPEFLTYFNYEAQQDKSGLPNDRFSAERPEGSISTLTIQRTEQRDSAMYRCASSLGQPPSGNTIYFGEGSWLTVV.